Below are 2 T cell receptor beta chains sequenced from a single sample in a study of blood T cells in healthy people across ages. The authors ran a second PCR of 7 to 11 cycles using a sample-barcoded 5' primer and a J-beta primer mix. From the 5' RACE reads, TCRdb called clonotypes with MiXCR, one entry per CDR3 protein. The sample lists 730,000 or so distinct CDR3 sequences; 35% to 50% were seen once. The material sequenced was blood. These receptors were collected from a man older than 75 in good health.

This clonotype was found many times. The chain combines TRBV7-9 with TRBJ2-7; TRBD1 or TRBD2 may be the D gene (8 bases each). Germline CDR1 is SEHNR and CDR2 is FQNEAQ (reference sequence). This CDR3 contains 17 residues. Trimming took 3 bases from V and 0 from J, leaving 18 bases between them. Written as DNA, the CDR3 is TGTGCCAGCAGCTTCTCAGGGGGCGGGACTAGCTCCTACGAGCAGTACTTC. Protein product: CASSFSGGGTSSYEQYF.

This clonotype was counted between two and nine times. V is TRBV6-2 or TRBV6-3 and J is TRBJ1-2, with D hard to call. The V end was cut by 0 bases, the J end by 8 bases, with 10 bases between. The CDR3 has 13 residues. Germline V gives CDR1 MNHEY, CDR2 SVGEGT. In nucleotides, the CDR3 is TGTGCCAGCAGTTACTCGCGACGGCGGGGCTACACCTTC. It specifies CASSYSRRRGYTF.